The rows below give T cell receptor beta chains drawn from one sample of a study of T cells in Graves' hyperthyroidism and ophthalmopathy. One entry per CDR3 protein, called by TCRdb with MiXCR from the multiplex PCR reads. The sample shows around 100,000 distinct CDR3 sequences, over 45% of them seen only once. Material for sequencing was blood. Receptor source: a man between 35 and 55 years old with Graves' hyperthyroidism. The CDR3 runs from the conserved cysteine through the conserved F or W. The D gene is left open where the match is weak. A clone size is listed for some rows: how often the clone was seen (once, few, many), or a class if it is expanded.

13,TRBJ1-6,.,.,TRBV7-9,CASSLDTDSPLHF,TGTGCCAGCAGCTTAGATACTGATTCACCCCTCCACTTT
15,TRBJ2-7,.,many,TRBV12-3/TRBV12-4,CASSGWDGPVYEQYF,TGTGCCAGCAGTGGCTGGGACGGGCCAGTCTACGAGCAGTACTTC
14,TRBJ2-7,TRBD1,.,TRBV20-1,CSARGTGDPYEQYF,TGCAGTGCTAGGGGGACAGGAGATCCCTACGAGCAGTACTTC
13,TRBJ2-2,.,.,TRBV11-3,CASSGPGHRELFF,TGTGCCAGCAGTGGGCCGGGACACCGGGAGCTGTTTTTT
14,TRBJ1-6,TRBD1,.,TRBV11-3,CASRRDRANSPLHF,TGTGCCAGCAGGCGGGACAGGGCAAATTCACCCCTCCACTTT
15,TRBJ1-5,TRBD1,.,TRBV6-2/TRBV6-3,CASRSSGQGVKTQHF,TGTGCCAGCAGGAGCTCGGGACAGGGGGTAAAAACCCAGCATTTT
17,TRBJ2-6,.,.,TRBV4-1,CASSQEWGSSGANVLTF,TGCGCCAGCAGCCAAGAATGGGGGAGCTCTGGGGCCAACGTCCTGACTTTC
15,TRBJ2-7,TRBD2,many,TRBV11-2,CASSFLAGGGYEQYF,TGTGCCAGCAGCTTCCTAGCGGGAGGTGGCTACGAGCAGTACTTC
11,TRBJ1-2,.,.,TRBV20-1,CSATGDYGYTF,TGCAGTGCTACCGGGGACTATGGCTACACCTTC
15,TRBJ2-2,TRBD2,many,TRBV11-2,CASSGLAERTGELFF,TGTGCCAGCTCTGGACTAGCGGAGCGCACCGGGGAGCTGTTTTTT
15,TRBJ1-5,TRBD1,.,TRBV5-1,CASNLEGGGNQPQHF,TGCGCCAGCAACTTGGAAGGGGGCGGGAATCAGCCCCAGCATTTT
13,TRBJ1-1,.,.,TRBV29-1,CSVEGQKNTEAFF,TGCAGCGTCGAGGGTCAGAAGAACACTGAAGCTTTCTTT
13,TRBJ2-3,.,.,TRBV15,CATSSRYTDTQYF,TGTGCCACCAGCTCCCGCTACACAGATACGCAGTATTTT
13,TRBJ2-1,TRBD2,many,TRBV6-1,CASRRGTYNEQFF,TGTGCCAGCAGGCGGGGGACCTACAATGAGCAGTTCTTC
16,TRBJ2-2,TRBD2,.,TRBV6-6,CASSYLVAGADGELFF,TGTGCCAGCAGTTATCTTGTAGCGGGGGCGGACGGGGAGCTGTTTTTT
13,TRBJ1-2,.,.,TRBV20-1,CSAPRGGDYGYTF,TGCAGTGCCCCCAGGGGTGGGGACTATGGCTACACCTTC
15,TRBJ1-6,.,once,TRBV7-6,CTSSLETTNNSPLHF,TGTACCAGCAGCTTAGAGACAACTAATAATTCACCCCTCCACTTT
16,TRBJ1-1,.,many,TRBV9,CASSVDGRPASTEAFF,TGTGCCAGCAGCGTAGATGGACGGCCCGCCAGCACTGAAGCTTTCTTT
15,TRBJ2-3,TRBD2,many,TRBV9,CASSVSGGSTDTQYF,TGTGCCAGCAGCGTTAGCGGGGGGAGCACAGATACGCAGTATTTT
15,TRBJ2-7,.,.,TRBV28,CASSARHTSSYEQYF,TGTGCCAGCAGCGCCCGACATACGAGCTCCTACGAGCAGTACTTC
12,TRBJ1-2,TRBD1,.,TRBV7-3,CASSRDRVGYTF,TGTGCCAGCAGTAGGGACAGGGTTGGCTACACCTTC
14,TRBJ2-1,TRBD2,.,TRBV19,CAWSVGGAGNEQFF,TGTGCCTGGAGTGTCGGGGGGGCGGGTAATGAGCAGTTCTTC
14,TRBJ2-7,TRBD1,.,TRBV25-1,CASSPRDSFYEQYF,TGTGCCAGCAGTCCCCGGGACAGTTTTTACGAGCAGTACTTC
15,TRBJ1-5,.,few,TRBV6-2/TRBV6-3,CASSGRAQSNLAQHF,TGTGCCAGCAGTGGCCGCGCTCAATCAAATTTGGCCCAGCATTTT
17,TRBJ2-3,TRBD2,many,TRBV10-1,CASSEFFSGNSTDTQYF,TGCGCCAGCAGTGAGTTTTTTAGCGGGAACAGCACAGATACGCAGTATTTT
14,TRBJ1-3,TRBD1,many,TRBV20-1,CSARGTGLGNTIYF,TGCAGTGCTAGAGGGACAGGGCTTGGAAACACCATATATTTT
12,TRBJ1-1,.,many,TRBV6-5,CASSEWESEAFF,TGTGCCAGCAGCGAATGGGAGAGTGAAGCTTTCTTT
17,TRBJ2-3,.,medium-sized,TRBV4-1,CASSQGPTRGLTDTQYF,TGCGCCAGCAGCCAAGGTCCCACGAGGGGACTCACAGATACGCAGTATTTT
15,TRBJ2-5,TRBD2,many,TRBV9,CASSARGGSLETQYF,TGTGCCAGCAGCGCCCGGGGGGGAAGTTTAGAGACCCAGTACTTC
15,TRBJ2-1,TRBD2,.,TRBV6-5,CASSLLAGNYNEQVF,TGTGCCAGCAGTTTGCTAGCGGGGAATTACAATGAGCAGGTCTTC
15,TRBJ1-2,.,many,TRBV5-1,CASSLDRGANYGYTF,TGCGCCAGCAGCTTGGACCGGGGAGCTAACTATGGCTACACCTTC
14,TRBJ2-7,.,many,TRBV5-8,CASSSGASSYEQYF,TGTGCCAGCAGCTCAGGGGCTAGCTCCTACGAGCAGTACTTC
16,TRBJ2-5,TRBD1,.,TRBV19,CASSIYLYDREKTQYF,TGTGCCAGTAGTATCTACCTGTACGACAGGGAGAAGACACAGTACTTC
13,TRBJ2-5,.,many,TRBV28,CASSVPTQETQYF,TGTGCCAGCAGCGTCCCGACCCAAGAGACCCAGTACTTC
18,TRBJ2-1,.,few,TRBV4-1,CASSQGVVGIYSYNEQFF,TGCGCCAGCAGCCAAGGGGTGGTCGGGATTTACTCCTACAATGAGCAGTTCTTC
17,TRBJ2-3,TRBD2,many,TRBV20-1,CSASPASGGPSTDTQYF,TGCAGTGCTTCCCCGGCTAGCGGGGGGCCTAGCACAGATACGCAGTATTTT
13,TRBJ2-1,.,.,TRBV2,CAGGRGRNNEQFF,TGTGCCGGGGGTAGGGGACGAAACAATGAGCAGTTCTTC
14,TRBJ2-1,.,.,TRBV10-3,CAISEPPSYNEQFF,TGTGCCATCAGTGAGCCACCGTCCTACAATGAGCAGTTCTTC
13,TRBJ1-2,.,.,TRBV7-8,CASSPRRLDGYTF,TGTGCCAGCAGCCCACGGAGGTTGGATGGCTACACCTTC
13,TRBJ2-3,TRBD1,.,TRBV12-3/TRBV12-4,CASSSRQGQTQYF,TGTGCCAGCAGCTCGCGACAGGGTCAAACGCAGTATTTT
13,TRBJ2-1,TRBD2,.,TRBV11-2,CASSGRAYNEQFF,TGTGCCAGCAGCGGGAGGGCCTACAATGAGCAGTTCTTC
16,TRBJ2-2,TRBD1,.,TRBV11-1,CASSYPGQANTGELFF,TGTGCCAGCAGCTATCCGGGACAGGCGAACACCGGGGAGCTGTTTTTT
15,TRBJ2-5,.,.,TRBV10-1,CASSVPRGRQETQYF,TGCGCCAGCAGTGTCCCCCGGGGGCGTCAAGAGACCCAGTACTTC
13,TRBJ2-5,.,many,TRBV7-9,CASSLSREETQYF,TGTGCCAGCAGCCTGTCGCGAGAAGAGACCCAGTACTTC
15,TRBJ2-6,.,many,TRBV5-1,CASSLRLSGANVLTF,TGCGCCAGCAGCCTCAGGCTCTCTGGGGCCAACGTCCTGACTTTC
15,TRBJ2-7,TRBD2,many,TRBV11-3,CASTPGGGPVDEQYF,TGTGCCAGCACTCCGGGGGGAGGGCCGGTCGACGAGCAGTACTTC
12,TRBJ2-1,.,many,TRBV6-1,CASSVGGGEQFF,TGTGCCAGCAGTGTAGGGGGAGGTGAGCAGTTCTTC
17,TRBJ2-3,TRBD2,.,TRBV7-3,CASSLLSGGPSTDTQYF,TGTGCCAGCAGCTTATTGTCGGGAGGGCCAAGCACAGATACGCAGTATTTT
16,TRBJ1-2,.,many,TRBV5-1,CASSLQVGQLKDGYTF,TGCGCCAGCAGCTTGCAGGTTGGGCAATTGAAAGATGGCTACACCTTC
15,TRBJ2-1,.,.,TRBV7-2,CASSQNWDESYEQFF,TGTGCCAGCAGCCAAAATTGGGACGAATCCTACGAGCAGTTCTTC
14,TRBJ2-7,TRBD1,.,TRBV2,CASSEGTGKWEQYF,TGTGCCAGCAGTGAAGGGACAGGGAAGTGGGAGCAGTACTTC
15,TRBJ1-6,.,many,TRBV5-8,CASSLDRNRETPLHF,TGTGCCAGCAGCTTGGACCGCAACAGGGAGACACCCCTCCACTTT
15,TRBJ2-1,TRBD2,many,TRBV7-3,CASSLLSGGYNEQFF,TGTGCCAGCAGCTTATTGTCGGGAGGATACAATGAGCAGTTCTTC
13,TRBJ2-1,.,many,TRBV11-1,CASSSQVYNEQFF,TGTGCCAGCAGCTCCCAGGTATACAATGAGCAGTTCTTC
14,TRBJ1-1,.,many,TRBV6-5,CASSYGTLNTEAFF,TGTGCCAGCAGTTACGGTACCCTGAACACTGAAGCTTTCTTT